These 6 T cell receptor beta chains were sequenced from one sample in a study of OX40 agonist ivuxolimab in advanced cancers. The data were produced by immunoSEQ multiplex PCR, yet TCRdb's version contains in-frame clones alone and is incomplete. The table has about 48,000 clones, 75% to 90% seen once. The sequencing used CD4+ or CD8+ T cells sorted from blood, collected in a trial of the OX40 agonist ivuxolimab. The source is an adult with an advanced solid tumor such as melanoma, head and neck, liver or kidney cancer.

Written as DNA, the CDR3 is TGTGCCTGGACTGACAGGGGGAGAGGGGTTAATGAAAAACTGTTTTTT. It translates to CAWTDRGRGVNEKLFF. The chain combines TRBV30 with TRBJ1-4, with 9 nucleotides matching TRBD1. The CDR3 runs to 16 residues. Germline assignment: CDR1 GTSNPN and CDR2 SVGIG (reference sequence). V shed 4 bases, J shed 4 bases, and the junction held 10 bases outside the gene matches.

The chain links TRBV5-4 to TRBJ2-7, with 15 bases identical to TRBD2. J lost 2 bases, V lost 4 bases, and 7 bases had no gene match. Per the germline V gene, CDR1 is SGHNT and CDR2 is YYREEE (reference sequence). The CDR3 has 17 residues. As DNA, the CDR3 is TGTGCCAGCAGCCTAGGACTAGCGGGAGGGATCACCTACGAGCAGTACTTC. Amino acids: CASSLGLAGGITYEQYF. The full variable domain, its missing parts supplied by reference TRBV5-4 and TRBJ2-7, is ETGVTQSPTHLIKTRGQQVTLRCSSQSGHNTVSWYQQALGQGPQFIFQYYREEENGRGNFPPRFSGLQFPNYSSELNVNALELDDSALYLCASSLGLAGGITYEQYFGPGTRLTVT.

The chain combines TRBV5-6 with TRBJ2-7; 7 bases align to TRBD2. CDR3 length equals 14 residues. The germline gives CDR1 SGHDT, CDR2 YYEEEE. V shed 4 bases, J shed 3 bases, and the junction held 7 bases outside the gene matches. CDR3 protein: CASSTKSGDYEQYF. The CDR3 bases are TGTGCCAGCAGCACCAAGAGCGGGGACTACGAGCAGTACTTC.

The table lists this clone with a few counts. The rearrangement joins TRBV11-1 to TRBJ1-2; maybe TRBD1 (5 bases). The CDR3 has 12 amino acids. The germline CDR1 and CDR2 sequences are SGHAT and FQDESV (reference sequence). V was cut by 1 base and J by 8 bases, with 8 bases left in between. The CDR3 nucleotides are TGTGCCAGCAGCTTAGAGCAGGGCGGCTACACCTTC. Protein product: CASSLEQGGYTF.

This chain connects TRBV9 to TRBJ2-5; D remains unclear. Trimming shortened V by 7 bases and J by 4 bases, and 20 bases separated the two germline ends. Per the germline V gene, CDR1 is SGDLS and CDR2 is YYNGEE. This CDR3 spans 15 amino acids. The CDR3 loop reads CASGYGRSEGETQYF. CDR3 nucleotides: TGTGCCAGCGGATACGGACGGTCGGAAGGAGAGACCCAGTACTTC.

The chain is built from TRBV6-1 and TRBJ2-7; either TRBD1 or TRBD2 may fit D (5 bases each). Trimming shortened V by 7 bases and J by 3 bases, and 19 bases separated the two germline ends. CDR1 MNHNS and CDR2 SASEGT come from the germline V gene. The CDR3 runs 15 residues. CDR3 nucleotides: TGTGCCAGCACCAGAAAATCCGGGACGGTCTACGAGCAGTACTTC. Protein: CASTRKSGTVYEQYF.